Listed here is a single T cell receptor (beta chain). The data stem from a study of shared clonotypes between healthy human individuals. Study information: Three plates were used per donor for CD4 naive, three for CD4 memory, two for CD8 naive and one for CD8 memory.

In the study's own analysis: ImmunoSEQ supplied junction-only sequences lacking quality scores, so filtering was different. Generated by immunoSEQ multiplex PCR, the TCRdb table keeps only in-frame clones and is missing some. Clonal size and the V and J genes are those of that table, whereas D and trimming came from the DNA. The table lists roughly 2.6 million clones, approximately 90% of them singletons. The healthy adult donors were HIV-negative and reported no recent acute infections or vaccinations. Germline-derived CDR1 and CDR2 are MNHNS and SASEGT. With 2 bases removed from V and 4 bases from J, the gap between germline ends came to 14 bases. The CDR3 runs to 15 residues.

Sequencing was performed on naive CD4+ T cells sorted from blood. Regarding subset: CD45RA+ positively selected. This clonotype was obtained from a man younger than 35 in good health. V gene TRBV6-1 combines with J gene TRBJ1-2; the D gene is possibly TRBD1 (5 bases). The DNA of the CDR3 is TGTGCCAGCAGTGAAAGCCCGACAGCCCCCTATGGCTACACCTTC. Protein product: CASSESPTAPYGYTF.